This T cell receptor beta chain stems from a study of blood T cell repertoires in COVID-19. Method: immunoSEQ multiplex PCR; TCRdb's copy keeps in-frame clones and lacks some. This sample carries 70,000 to 85,000 clones, approximately 78% of them seen once, and the ten largest clones take less than 20%. The length of the CDR3 is 16 residues. Germline V gene lookup returns CDR1 SGHNT and CDR2 YYREEE (reference sequence). Trimming shortened V by 2 bases and J by 7 bases, and 21 bases separated the two germline ends. The sequence came from a woman aged 80 or over with acute or convalescent COVID-19. The chain has TRBV5-4 and TRBJ1-2, with a possible D match to TRBD1 (6 bases). The sample comprised peripheral blood. CDR3 protein: CASSFGGDRSPSGYTF. The CDR3 DNA follows: TGTGCCAGCAGCTTTGGAGGCGACAGGTCCCCCTCTGGCTACACCTTC.